The 11 T cell receptor beta chains reported below all come from one sample, sequenced in a study of tumor-infiltrating lymphocytes in primary liver carcinoma. Total RNA and DNA came together from approximately 20-30 mg of bulk tissue without cell sorting. TCR beta cDNA came from about 470 ng total RNA, primed with a constant-region primer. Slightly modified ARM-PCR, run as three nested multiplex PCR rounds, produced the TCR beta libraries. The first two PCR rounds used TRBV1-TRBV30 primers with a Cbeta primer, nine to eleven cycles each. TCRdb re-analysed the multiplex PCR reads in MiXCR, keeping a single row per CDR3 protein. The profile covers about 20,000 distinct CDR3 sequences, with almost 80% appearing a single time and less than 50% taken by the ten largest. The sequenced sample was liver tumor tissue from sampling region 4. Sample subset: tumor region T4, right-lateral pole. The receptors originated from a woman aged 30 to 39 with primary liver carcinoma and hepatitis B virus infection.

On this clonotype itself: One end of the junction does not line up with germline, which may come from a read error. This chain connects TRBV6-1 to TRBJ2-2; D is perhaps TRBD1 or TRBD2 (6 bases each). Per germline, CDR1 MNHNS and CDR2 SASEGT. The CDR3 extends over 19 amino acids. The CDR3 DNA reads TGTGCCATCAGTGAAACCCTTCCCGGGGGCGTCGCGAACACCAGGGAGCTGTTTTTT. Its translation: CAISETLPGGVANTRELFF.

To note about this clonotype: A junction end diverges from the germline sequence, so it may reflect a read error. V and J are TRBV11-2 and TRBJ1-1; a possible D gene is TRBD1 (6 bases). From germline, CDR1 is SGHAT and CDR2 FQNNGV. The CDR3 has 11 amino acids. CDR3 in DNA: TGTACCAGCAGCCCAGGGGCGGCGGCTTTCTTT. This translates into CTSSPGAAAFF.

This clonotype was found a few times. A read error is possible here, since a much larger clone lies one base away. This rearrangement joins TRBV5-6 to TRBJ2-6; a possible D gene is TRBD1 (6 bases). V lost 4 bases, J lost 0 bases, and 14 bases lay in between. The CDR3 is made up of 17 amino acids. In germline, CDR1 is SGHDT, CDR2 YYEEEE. The CDR3 here is CASSQDSKFSGANVLTF. In nucleotides, the CDR3 is TGTGCCAGCAGCCAGGACAGCAAGTTCTCTGGGGCCAACGTCCTGACTTTC.

The CDR3 loop is CATNKSAAGVYNEQFF. CDR3 bases: TGTGCCACCAATAAGTCGGCAGCGGGAGTCTACAATGAGCAGTTCTTC. This sequence joins TRBV10-3 and TRBJ2-1; 8 bases match TRBD2. In germline, CDR1 is ENHRY, CDR2 SYGVKD. The CDR3 is 16 amino acids. Trimming cost V 10 bases and J 3 bases; bases outside gene matches: 14.

About this clonotype itself: A read error may account for a junction end that differs from germline. The genes are TRBV29-1 and TRBJ2-7; D is unclear. CDR3 length equals 12 residues. Germline V gene data show CDR1 as SQVTM and CDR2 as ANQGSEA. The CDR3 reads CSVGSSSYEQHF. The CDR3 nucleotides read TGCAGCGTCGGAAGCTCATCCTACGAGCAGCACTTC.

Remarks on this clonotype: An end of the junction differs from the germline gene, which may be a read error. The rearrangement uses TRBV6-1 and TRBJ2-2; D possibly matches TRBD1 or TRBD2 (6 bases each). Germline V gene sequence: CDR1 MNHNS, CDR2 SASEGT. The length of the CDR3 is 19 residues. CDR3: CACSETLPGGAAKAGELFF. CDR3 bases: TGTGCCTGCAGTGAAACCCTTCCCGGGGGCGCCGCGAAGGCCGGGGAACTGTTTTTT.

The CDR3 protein is CASSLDPSGELFF. The CDR3 DNA follows: TGTGCCAGCAGCTTAGACCCTTCCGGGGAGCTGTTTTTT. This chain uses TRBV11-2 with TRBJ2-2; D ambiguous. From germline, CDR1 is SGHAT and CDR2 FQNNGV. V was trimmed by 0 bases and J by 6 bases, leaving 5 bases between them. This CDR3 has 13 residues.

Note on this clonotype: With a much larger clone just one base away, this may be a read error. This sequence joins TRBV6-1 and TRBJ1-6; D possibly corresponds to TRBD1 (5 bases). The germline V gene has CDR1 MNHNS and CDR2 SASEGT. CDR3 length equals 15 residues. This CDR3 reads CASSEQGDNSSLLHF. For the CDR3, the DNA is TGTGCCAGCAGTGAACAGGGTGATAACAGTTCACTCCTCCACTTT.

This clonotype was found many times. The V call is TRBV6-5, the J call TRBJ2-7; 7 bases align to TRBD1. J lost 3 bases, V lost 6 bases, and 5 bases had no gene match. The length of the CDR3 is 13 residues. Germline CDR1 is MNHEY and CDR2 is SVGAGI. CDR3 amino acids: CASSRHRGYEQYF. The CDR3 coding sequence is TGTGCCAGCAGCCGGCACAGGGGCTACGAGCAGTACTTC.

This clonotype appeared a few times. In this CDR3 the conserved last residue, phenylalanine or tryptophan, is missing, so a read error is likely. The rearrangement links TRBV20-1 to TRBJ2-7; TRBD1 agrees at 7 bases. The CDR3 contains 16 residues. The trim removed 1 base at V and 6 bases at J, leaving 15 bases unmatched. Germline-derived CDR1 and CDR2 are DFQATT and SNEGSKA (reference sequence). CDR3 protein: CSARVIRDSPSVEQYI. The DNA of the CDR3 is TGCAGTGCTAGAGTGATCCGGGACAGCCCCTCGGTCGAGCAGTACATC.

As to this clonotype: One end of the junction is discordant with germline, which a read error may explain. J is TRBJ2-2 and V is TRBV6-5, with 10 bases identical to TRBD2. Germline V lookup: CDR1 MNHEY, CDR2 SVGAGI. There are 17 residues in the CDR3. The CDR3, as DNA: TGTGTCAGCCAGAGCTGGCTAGCGGGAGTGGTTCGTGGGGAGCTGTTTTTT. Its protein product is CVSQSWLAGVVRGELFF.